This T cell receptor (beta chain) was recorded in a study of shared clonotypes between healthy human individuals. Study results and caveats: Having only a few donors restricted how much genetic and exposure-history diversity was captured.

The assay was immunoSEQ multiplex PCR, and TCRdb's table has in-frame clones only and misses some. Counted here are more than 2,000,000 clones, approximately 93% occurring once; the ten biggest clones make up 0.39%. The germline CDR1 and CDR2 sequences are MDHEN and SYDVKM. The CDR3 is 16 residues long. V lost 7 bases to trimming and J lost 3 bases; unmatched junction nucleotides: 14. In the case of this clone: Its matching antigen is unknown.

The chain is built from TRBV28 and TRBJ1-2, with 7 bases identical to TRBD1. Sequencing was carried out using naive CD4+ T cells from PBMCs. Subset: CD45RA+ positively selected. The clonotype originates from a man younger than 30 in good health. Some clones in this sample may be carry-over from other donors' samples. Here the CDR3 reads CASTATGIQGDYGYTF. The CDR3 region has the DNA TGTGCCAGCACCGCCACGGGGATTCAGGGGGACTATGGCTACACCTTC.